This T cell receptor beta chain came from a study of control samples from healthy donors and cancer patients. Trimming left V 4 bases short and J 0 bases short, with 7 bases between. CDR1 LNHDA and CDR2 SQIVND come from the germline V gene (reference sequence). The CDR3 contains 14 residues. This clone occurred once. Generated by immunoSEQ multiplex PCR, the TCRdb table keeps only in-frame clones and is missing some. The sample lists about 160,000 clones; approximately 94% were seen once. This chain connects TRBV19 to TRBJ1-3; no reliable D call. The sequence was collected from a middle-aged woman in good health. Specimen: blood. CDR3 protein: CASSTVVSGNTIYF. The CDR3 DNA sequence: TGTGCCAGTAGTACAGTGGTCTCTGGAAACACCATATATTTT. The full variable domain, its missing parts supplied by reference TRBV19 and TRBJ1-3, is DGGITQSPKYLFRKEGQNVTLSCEQNLNHDAMYWYRQDPGQGLRLIYYSQIVNDFQKGDIAEGYSVSREKKESFPLTVTSAQKNPTAFYLCASSTVVSGNTIYFGEGSWLTVV.